This paragraph covers one T cell receptor (beta chain) sequence. Its matching antigen is unknown. Looked up from germline, CDR1 is KGHSH and CDR2 is LQKENI. The trim removed 5 bases at V and 1 base at J, leaving 6 bases unmatched. CDR3 length: 15 residues. This entry is derived from a study of cytomegalovirus exposure and HLA in healthy donors. Study findings and constraints: In a later analysis, parvovirus B19, influenza, CMV and Epstein-Barr virus appeared linked to several top co-occurrence clusters. Presence/absence analyses treated sequencing depth as roughly uniform across donors. One later analysis reportedly identified an Asian-associated ancestry cluster that showed fewer N-insertions than the roughly 700-donor mean.

The PCR ran on 60 Vbeta and 13 Jbeta primers. Sequencing used immunoSEQ multiplex PCR; TCRdb keeps in-frame clones, though not all of them. Its clone listing holds tens of thousands of clones. Sequenced material: PBMCs. The rearrangement joins TRBV18 to TRBJ1-1; 8 nucleotides match TRBD1. This TCR came from a male donor in good health and CMV-seropositive. Here the CDR3 reads CASSGKTGANTEAFF. In DNA form, the CDR3 reads TGTGCCAGCTCAGGAAAGACAGGGGCGAACACTGAAGCTTTCTTT.